A selection of T cell receptor beta chains follows, all from one sample in a study of blood T cells in healthy people across ages. Via MiXCR, TCRdb re-called the 5' RACE reads, giving one row per CDR3 protein. The table lists 700,000 or so distinct CDR3 sequences, about a fifth of them singletons. The sequencing sample was made of blood. These receptors came from a man in his sixties or seventies in good health. Each CDR3 is given with its conserved first and last residue. The D gene is left open where the match is weak. Size tells how often a clone was seen (once, few, many) or the class of an expanded clone, and some rows leave it out.

V gene	J gene	D gene	clone size	CDR3 protein	CDR3 DNA
TRBV13	TRBJ2-3	.	.	CASSSGGFRYTDTQYF	TGTGCCAGCAGCTCCGGGGGTTTCAGGTACACAGATACGCAGTATTTT
TRBV7-2	TRBJ2-5	.	few	CASSLAGRAYEQHF	TGTGCCAGCAGCTTAGCAGGCAGGGCCTACGAGCAGCACTTC
TRBV14	TRBJ2-1	TRBD2	few	CASSPRAGSIRNEQFF	TGTGCCAGCAGCCCAAGAGCGGGATCCATTAGAAATGAGCAGTTCTTC
TRBV12-5	TRBJ2-7	.	.	CASGTLYEQYF	TGTGCTAGTGGTACTCTTTACGAGCAGTACTTC
TRBV5-1	TRBJ1-1	TRBD1	.	CASSLDTGEANTEAFF	TGCGCCAGCAGCTTGGACACAGGGGAAGCGAACACTGAAGCTTTCTTT
TRBV6-4	TRBJ2-3	.	few	CASKPHQGPDTQYF	TGTGCCAGCAAACCTCACCAGGGGCCAGATACGCAGTATTTT
TRBV11-2	TRBJ2-1	.	.	CASSSIRDGYNEQFF	TGTGCCAGCAGCTCGATACGGGACGGTTACAATGAGCAGTTCTTC
TRBV29-1	TRBJ2-7	TRBD1	.	CSVEDPTGETYEQYF	TGCAGCGTTGAAGATCCGACAGGGGAAACATACGAGCAGTACTTC
TRBV12-3/TRBV12-4	TRBJ1-5	TRBD1	few	CASSLRTGGQQPRHF	TGTGCCAGCAGTTTAAGGACAGGGGGTCAGCAGCCCCGGCATTTT
TRBV20-1	TRBJ2-7	.	few	CSASTGFEQYF	TGCAGTGCTAGTACGGGCTTCGAGCAGTACTTC
TRBV2	TRBJ2-6	.	.	CASTGDSGANVLTF	TGTGCCAGCACCGGGGACTCTGGGGCCAACGTCCTGACTTTC
TRBV5-1	TRBJ2-1	TRBD2	few	CASAGGGSEQFF	TGCGCCAGCGCTGGGGGAGGGAGTGAGCAGTTCTTC
TRBV6-5	TRBJ1-2	.	few	CASKLLRDKTDYGYTF	TGTGCCAGCAAGTTACTCCGGGACAAAACCGACTATGGCTACACCTTC
TRBV4-1	TRBJ1-1	.	.	CAGSPGTVYTEAFF	TGCGCCGGCAGCCCAGGGACGGTCTACACTGAAGCTTTCTTT
TRBV10-1	TRBJ2-3	.	.	CASSLELVGTDTQYF	TGCGCCAGCAGCCTCGAACTAGTTGGCACAGATACGCAGTATTTT
TRBV14	TRBJ2-3	.	.	CASSQGGYRDTQYF	TGTGCCAGCAGCCAAGGGGGTTATAGGGATACGCAGTATTTT
TRBV12-3/TRBV12-4	TRBJ2-5	.	.	CASKIGETQYF	TGTGCCAGCAAGATCGGGGAGACCCAGTACTTC
TRBV20-1	TRBJ1-2	.	.	CSARDNGAGANYGYTF	TGCAGTGCTAGAGATAACGGGGCCGGAGCTAACTATGGCTACACCTTC
TRBV20-1	TRBJ2-3	TRBD2	.	CSALAARTDTQYF	TGCAGTGCTCTAGCGGCCCGCACGGATACGCAGTATTTT
TRBV12-3/TRBV12-4	TRBJ2-1	TRBD2	few	CASSSGLANYNEQFF	TGTGCCAGCAGTTCAGGACTAGCGAACTACAATGAGCAGTTCTTC
TRBV27	TRBJ2-1	.	.	CASRRNLDSSYNEQFF	TGTGCCAGCAGACGTAACCTGGACAGCTCCTACAATGAGCAGTTCTTC
TRBV5-1	TRBJ1-2	.	.	CASSFEGQLDYGYTF	TGCGCCAGCAGCTTCGAGGGTCAACTAGACTATGGCTACACCTTC
TRBV6-6	TRBJ1-3	.	.	CASTLGTGNTIYF	TGTGCCAGCACCCTAGGAACGGGAAACACCATATATTTT
TRBV5-5	TRBJ2-5	TRBD1	.	CASSLDRARETQYF	TGTGCCAGCAGCCTGGACAGGGCTAGGGAGACCCAGTACTTC
TRBV14	TRBJ2-1	.	.	CASSLLGGCNEQFF	TGTGCCAGCAGTCTGCTGGGGGGTTGCAATGAGCAGTTCTTC
TRBV11-1	TRBJ1-1	TRBD1	.	CASSLGTGGTNTEAFF	TGTGCCAGCAGCTTAGGGACAGGGGGCACTAACACTGAAGCTTTCTTT
TRBV6-5	TRBJ1-1	.	few	CASSYSGFSVGAFF	TGTGCCAGCAGTTACTCGGGATTTTCGGTTGGCGCTTTCTTT
TRBV29-1	TRBJ2-7	.	.	CSVAAGSSYEQYF	TGCAGCGTTGCGGCGGGGTCGTCCTACGAGCAGTACTTC
TRBV20-1	TRBJ2-3	.	few	CSARGDSGSTDTQYF	TGCAGTGCTAGAGGGGATAGCGGAAGCACAGATACGCAGTATTTT
TRBV24-1	TRBJ2-5	TRBD2	many	CATSDLTSGRETQYF	TGTGCCACCAGTGATTTGACTAGCGGAAGAGAGACCCAGTACTTC
TRBV18	TRBJ2-3	TRBD2	few	CASSPATAGGTDTQYF	TGTGCCAGCTCACCAGCTACAGCGGGAGGCACAGATACGCAGTATTTT
TRBV5-4	TRBJ2-5	.	.	CASSVPTAAETQYF	TGTGCCAGCAGCGTACCGACAGCGGCCGAGACCCAGTACTTC
TRBV18	TRBJ2-1	.	few	CASSPNYYNEQFF	TGTGCCAGCTCACCAAATTATTACAATGAGCAGTTCTTC
TRBV14	TRBJ2-3	TRBD2	.	CASSPKLATDTQYF	TGTGCCAGCAGCCCAAAACTAGCGACAGATACGCAGTATTTT
TRBV2	TRBJ2-5	TRBD2	few	CASGALLAGAQETQYF	TGTGCCAGCGGAGCCCTTCTAGCGGGGGCACAAGAGACCCAGTACTTC
TRBV15	TRBJ1-2	.	.	CATSRDPTEAYGYTF	TGTGCCACCAGCAGAGATCCCACAGAGGCCTATGGCTACACCTTC
TRBV25-1	TRBJ1-3	.	few	CASSEYRGGTGNTIYF	TGTGCCAGCAGTGAATATCGAGGGGGGACTGGAAACACCATATATTTT
TRBV9	TRBJ1-2	.	few	CASSAMYNYGYTF	TGTGCCAGCAGCGCCATGTATAACTATGGCTACACCTTC
TRBV3-1	TRBJ1-4	TRBD1	.	CASSQKGAEKLFF	TGTGCCAGTAGCCAAAAGGGGGCTGAAAAACTGTTTTTT
TRBV12-3/TRBV12-4	TRBJ2-5	TRBD1	few	CASERQGLRTQYF	TGTGCCAGCGAGAGACAGGGGTTGAGGACCCAGTACTTC